These T cell receptor beta chains were read from a single sample in a study of OX40 agonist ivuxolimab in advanced cancers. The method was immunoSEQ multiplex PCR; TCRdb's version includes in-frame clones alone and lacks a portion of them. Of around 69,000 clones listed, roughly nine tenths are singletons. The source material was CD4+ or CD8+ T cells sorted from blood, sampled in a trial of the OX40 agonist ivuxolimab. These receptors originate from an adult with an advanced solid tumor such as melanoma, head and neck, liver or kidney cancer. Both conserved end residues are part of each CDR3. A D gene is named only where the DNA matches it firmly. Rows may omit the clone size; those that give it use once, few, many or a size class.

. | TRBJ2-7 | TRBV21-1 | . | CASREYRLAGVKYEQYF | TGTGCCAGCAGGGAATACCGACTAGCGGGAGTTAAGTACGAGCAGTACTTC
. | TRBJ2-7 | TRBV9 | . | CASSGGSRAYEQYF | TGTGCCAGCAGCGGGGGGAGTAGGGCCTACGAGCAGTACTTC
. | TRBJ2-5 | TRBV29-1 | . | CSILLPGSSLGTQYF | TGCAGCATACTCCTACCAGGGTCCTCCCTGGGGACCCAGTACTTC
. | TRBJ1-2 | TRBV19 | TRBD1 | CASSIDRGNYGYTF | TGTGCCAGTAGTATAGACAGGGGGAACTATGGCTACACCTTC
. | TRBJ1-1 | TRBV5-1 | . | CASSLGGANTEAFF | TGCGCCAGCAGCTTGGGGGGGGCGAACACTGAAGCTTTCTTT
. | TRBJ1-3 | TRBV5-6 | . | CASSGTGSGNTIYF | TGTGCCAGCAGCGGGACGGGCTCTGGAAACACCATATATTTT
. | TRBJ1-3 | TRBV2 | . | CASSESGPGNTIYF | TGTGCCAGCAGTGAGTCAGGCCCTGGAAACACCATATATTTT
. | TRBJ2-7 | TRBV5-1 | TRBD2 | CASSPGTRRGDEQYF | TGCGCCAGCAGCCCCGGGACCCGCCGGGGGGACGAGCAGTACTTC
. | TRBJ2-1 | TRBV7-9 | . | CASSSTTIGSYNEQFF | TGTGCCAGCAGCTCTACTACCATCGGCTCCTACAATGAGCAGTTCTTC
few | TRBJ1-5 | TRBV2 | TRBD1 | CASSELGTAIEPQHF | TGTGCCAGCAGTGAATTGGGGACAGCAATCGAGCCCCAGCATTTT
. | TRBJ1-2 | TRBV6-5 | . | CASSYLRQPNYGYTF | TGTGCCAGCAGTTACCTGAGACAACCTAACTATGGCTACACCTTC
. | TRBJ1-2 | TRBV6-5 | . | CASRRTADYGYTF | TGTGCCAGCAGAAGGACCGCGGACTATGGTTACACCTTC
. | TRBJ1-2 | TRBV9 | . | CASSGYGYTF | TGTGCCAGCAGCGGTTATGGCTACACCTTC
. | TRBJ2-1 | TRBV2 | TRBD2 | CASRLLAGVVNEQFF | TGTGCCAGCAGACTACTAGCGGGAGTTGTAAATGAGCAGTTCTTC
. | TRBJ2-7 | TRBV11-3 | TRBD2 | CASSPGSGREQYF | TGTGCCAGCAGCCCAGGGAGCGGGAGGGAGCAGTACTTC
. | TRBJ1-4 | TRBV12-5 | . | CASGLQVSKLFF | TGTGCTAGTGGTTTGCAAGTTAGTAAACTGTTTTTT
few | TRBJ2-7 | TRBV10-1 | . | CASSASLDYEQYF | TGCGCCAGCAGTGCAAGTCTCGATTACGAGCAGTACTTC
. | TRBJ1-5 | TRBV30 | TRBD1 | CAWSHRGDQPQHF | TGTGCCTGGAGTCACAGGGGTGATCAGCCCCAGCATTTT
. | TRBJ2-3 | TRBV27 | . | CASSFFPSQTTDTQYF | TGTGCCAGCAGTTTCTTTCCTTCGCAGACCACAGATACGCAGTATTTT
. | TRBJ2-2 | TRBV27 | . | CASRNGGVTGELFF | TGTGCCAGCAGGAATGGAGGGGTCACCGGGGAGCTGTTTTTT
. | TRBJ1-2 | TRBV2 | . | CASRPSLDSYGYTF | TGTGCCAGCAGGCCCAGCTTGGACAGCTATGGCTACACCTTC
. | TRBJ1-4 | TRBV5-4 | TRBD1 | CASSDRQGSNEKLFF | TGTGCCAGCAGCGATCGACAGGGTTCTAATGAAAAACTGTTTTTT
. | TRBJ2-5 | TRBV5-1 | . | CASRITGGAETQYF | TGCGCCAGCAGGATTACAGGGGGGGCAGAGACCCAGTACTTC
. | TRBJ2-3 | TRBV18 | . | CASSQAEGSDTQYF | TGTGCCAGCTCACAAGCGGAGGGGTCAGATACGCAGTATTTT
. | TRBJ1-5 | TRBV6-6 | . | CASSYRGDNQPQHF | TGTGCCAGCAGTTACAGGGGCGACAATCAGCCCCAGCATTTT
. | TRBJ2-3 | TRBV7-7 | . | CASSLGDASTDTQYF | TGTGCCAGCAGCTTAGGCGATGCCTCCACAGATACGCAGTATTTT
. | TRBJ2-1 | TRBV30 | . | CAWSVLMGLAAHINEQFF | TGTGCCTGGAGTGTACTAATGGGATTAGCGGCGCACATCAATGAGCAGTTCTTC
. | TRBJ2-7 | TRBV7-2 | TRBD1 | CASSLVGQGVYEQYF | TGTGCCAGCAGCTTAGTTGGACAGGGGGTCTACGAGCAGTACTTC
once | TRBJ2-5 | TRBV5-1 | . | CASSLDYGVGETQYF | TGCGCCAGCAGCTTGGATTATGGGGTCGGAGAGACCCAGTACTTC
. | TRBJ2-2 | TRBV7-3 | . | CASSLNGGNTGELFF | TGTGCCAGCAGCTTAAACGGGGGGAACACCGGGGAGCTGTTTTTT
. | TRBJ1-1 | TRBV7-2 | . | CASSSRGMAEAFF | TGTGCCAGCAGCTCAAGGGGGATGGCTGAAGCTTTCTTT
. | TRBJ2-5 | TRBV6-5 | TRBD2 | CASSSRLAGGGETQYF | TGTGCCAGCAGTTCCAGACTAGCGGGAGGGGGAGAGACCCAGTACTTC
. | TRBJ1-2 | TRBV9 | TRBD1 | CASSAGTANYGYTF | TGTGCCAGCAGCGCCGGGACAGCAAACTATGGCTACACCTTC
. | TRBJ2-1 | TRBV9 | . | CASSADYEQFF | TGTGCCAGCAGCGCAGATTATGAGCAGTTCTTC
. | TRBJ1-2 | TRBV4-1 | . | CASSQDPSLSVYGYTF | TGCGCCAGCAGCCAAGATCCTTCGCTCTCGGTCTATGGCTACACCTTC
. | TRBJ2-7 | TRBV5-5 | . | CASSLVFLGSYEQYF | TGTGCCAGCAGCTTGGTATTTTTAGGCTCCTACGAGCAGTACTTC
. | TRBJ1-1 | TRBV28 | TRBD1 | CASRSGGYMNTEAFF | TGTGCCAGCAGGTCAGGGGGCTACATGAACACTGAAGCTTTCTTT
once | TRBJ2-3 | TRBV2 | TRBD2 | CASSGRLASTDTQYF | TGTGCCAGCAGTGGACGACTAGCTAGCACAGATACGCAGTATTTT